The 3 T cell receptor beta chains below were found in one sample sequenced in a study of cytomegalovirus exposure and HLA in healthy donors. The PCR employed 60 Vbeta primers together with 13 Jbeta primers. Generated by immunoSEQ multiplex PCR, the TCRdb table keeps only in-frame clones and is missing some. Of about 170,000 clones in the sample, approximately 72% are singletons; the top ten hold over 2%. The sequenced material came from PBMCs. The receptors originated from a human donor in good health.

This clone came up once. A clone one base away is much larger, so this may be a read error. The J gene is TRBJ1-5, the V gene TRBV2; 9 nucleotides align to TRBD1. V lost 2 bases, J lost 4 bases, and 3 bases stayed unmatched. Germline loops: CDR1 SNHLY, CDR2 FYNNEI. This CDR3 comprises 15 residues. In nucleotides, the CDR3 is TGTGCCAGCAGTGAATGGACAGGGGAAAATCAGCCCCAGCATTTT. Residues: CASSEWTGENQPQHF. Together with reference TRBV2 and TRBJ1-5, the CDR3 gives the full variable domain: EPEVTQTPSHQVTQMGQEVILRCVPISNHLYFYWYRQILGQKVEFLVSFYNNEISEKSEIFDDQFSVERPDGSNFTLKIRSTKLEDSAMYFCASSEWTGENQPQHFGDGTRLSIL.

This clone was counted only a few times. The rearrangement links TRBV30 to TRBJ1-2; 9 bases map to TRBD1. The length of the CDR3 is 14 residues. Germline values: CDR1 GTSNPN, CDR2 SVGIG (reference sequence). Germline trimming cut 3 bases from V and 3 bases from J; bases unmatched to any gene: 5. In DNA form, the CDR3 reads TGTGCCTGGAGGGGGACAGGGATGGACTATGGCTACACCTTC. It is translated as CAWRGTGMDYGYTF. Together with reference TRBV30 and TRBJ1-2, the CDR3 gives the full variable domain: SQTIHQWPATLVQPVGSPLSLECTVEGTSNPNLYWYRQAAGRGLQLLFYSVGIGQISSEVPQNLSASRPQDRQFILSSKKLLLSDSGFYLCAWRGTGMDYGYTFGSGTRLTVV.

This sequence joins TRBV15 and TRBJ2-7, with unresolved D. V was trimmed by 5 bases and J by 6 bases, leaving 17 bases between them. The germline V gene encodes CDR1 LNHNV and CDR2 YYDKDF (reference sequence). CDR3 size: 14 residues. The DNA for the CDR3 is TGTGCCACCAGCCGAAAGAGCTCGGTCGGCGAGCAGTACTTC. This translates into CATSRKSSVGEQYF.